The 23 T cell receptor beta chains in this list originate from one sample, sequenced in a study of blood T cell repertoires in COVID-19. Produced via immunoSEQ multiplex PCR; TCRdb's table is partial and in-frame only. There are about 87,000 clones in the sample; around 86% occur only once, and approximately 4.4% lies in the top ten. Sequenced sample: peripheral blood. The source of these receptors is a woman at least 80 years old with acute or convalescent COVID-19.

This clone occurred once. The chain is built from TRBV5-1 and TRBJ2-7, with 8 bases identical to TRBD2. The CDR3 loop spans 15 amino acids. After removal of 0 bases from V and 2 bases from J, the junction contained 4 bases not matched to a gene. Germline loops: CDR1 SGHRS, CDR2 YFSETQ. CDR3 protein: CASSLAVAGTYEQYF. CDR3 nucleotide sequence: TGCGCCAGCAGCTTGGCGGTAGCGGGAACCTACGAGCAGTACTTC.

This clone was recorded a few times. The rearrangement joins TRBV9 to TRBJ2-2; a possible D gene is TRBD1 (6 bases). The germline V and J ends were trimmed by 4 bases and 2 bases, with 12 bases remaining between them. Germline loops: CDR1 SGDLS, CDR2 YYNGEE. The length of the CDR3 is 15 residues. CDR3 residues: CASSLRGINTGELFF. CDR3 DNA sequence: TGTGCCAGCAGCCTCAGGGGTATTAACACCGGGGAGCTGTTTTTT. The full variable domain, with the rest looked up from reference TRBV9 and TRBJ2-2, is DSGVTQTPKHLITATGQRVTLRCSPRSGDLSVYWYQQSLDQGLQFLIQYYNGEERAKGNILERFSAQQFPDLHSELNLSSLELGDSALYFCASSLRGINTGELFFGEGSRLTVL.

The V gene is TRBV18, the J gene TRBJ2-7; 8 bases line up with TRBD1. J gave up 5 bases and V 3 bases, and 6 bases lay outside the gene matches. The germline V gene encodes CDR1 KGHSH and CDR2 LQKENI. The CDR3 spans 14 residues. In DNA form, the CDR3 reads TGTGCCAGCTCACCTTGGACAGGGTCCCACGAGCAGTACTTC. Amino acid sequence: CASSPWTGSHEQYF.

The chain is built from TRBV28 and TRBJ1-4; D is unresolved. The V end lost 6 bases, the J end lost 5 bases, and 4 bases lay between the germline ends. CDR3 length: 11 residues. The germline CDR1 and CDR2 sequences are MDHEN and SYDVKM. For the CDR3, the DNA is TGTGCCAGCAGACAGAATGAAAAACTGTTTTTT. Translated: CASRQNEKLFF.

CDR3 in amino acids: CASSLGTFPQPQHF. The CDR3 DNA sequence: TGTGCCAGCAGCTTAGGGACATTTCCTCAGCCCCAGCATTTT. The chain uses TRBV5-8 and TRBJ1-5; possibly TRBD1 for D (6 bases). The CDR3 runs to 14 residues. Germline V gives CDR1 SGHTS, CDR2 YDEGEE. V lost 2 bases to trimming and J lost 6 bases, with 12 bases between them.

This clone was detected only once. The J gene is TRBJ2-7, the V gene TRBV11-1; 7 bases align to TRBD2. This CDR3 is built from 13 residues. The junction had 0 bases not matched to a gene; V was cut back by 1 base and J by 3 bases. Germline assignment: CDR1 SGHAT and CDR2 FQDESV (reference sequence). The CDR3 nucleotides are TGTGCCAGCAGCTTAGGGGGGGGCTACGAGCAGTACTTC. Translation: CASSLGGGYEQYF.

This sequence joins TRBV6-5 and TRBJ1-2, with a possible D match to TRBD1 (5 bases). The CDR3 is made up of 14 amino acids. Per germline, CDR1 MNHEY and CDR2 SVGAGI. V shed 4 bases and J shed 3 bases, with 12 bases lying between them. The CDR3 DNA reads as TGTGCCAGCAGTTTAAACAGGCGCTACTATGGCTACACCTTC. This gives the protein CASSLNRRYYGYTF.

This clone has just one count. The chain carries TRBV10-3 and TRBJ2-2; a possible D gene is TRBD2 (6 bases). Germline V gives CDR1 ENHRY, CDR2 SYGVKD. The CDR3 runs 16 residues. The germline V and J ends were trimmed by 4 bases and 2 bases, with 14 bases remaining between them. CDR3 sequence: CAISGKGLKNTGELFF. The CDR3 DNA sequence: TGTGCCATCAGTGGGAAGGGACTCAAAAACACCGGGGAGCTGTTTTTT.

The chain joins TRBV2 to TRBJ2-1; 10 bases map to TRBD2. The CDR3 spans 16 residues. From germline, CDR1 is SNHLY and CDR2 FYNNEI. V shed 1 base and J 5 bases; nucleotides not matched to a gene: 5. As DNA, the CDR3 is TGTGCCAGCAGTGAAGGCCTAGCGGGAGTCGACAATGAGCAGTTCTTC. Its protein product is CASSEGLAGVDNEQFF.

The chain carries TRBV30 and TRBJ1-1; 7 nucleotides line up with TRBD1. The V and J ends lost 1 base and 1 base, in that order; junction bases with no gene match: 6. Germline V gene lookup returns CDR1 GTSNPN and CDR2 SVGIG (reference sequence). The CDR3 length is 15 residues. Written as DNA, the CDR3 is TGTGCCTGGAGTGCCCGGGACAGAAGGAACACTGAAGCTTTCTTT. Its translation: CAWSARDRRNTEAFF.

The rearrangement joins TRBV19 to TRBJ1-2, with 8 bases identical to TRBD1. Germline trimming cut 6 bases from V and 7 bases from J; bases unmatched to any gene: 7. Germline CDR1 reads LNHDA; CDR2 reads SQIVND (reference sequence). There are 13 residues in the CDR3. CDR3 DNA sequence: TGTGCCAGTAGGCCGGGACAGGCTGCTGGCTACACCTTC. The encoded protein is CASRPGQAAGYTF.

V is TRBV7-8 and J is TRBJ2-7; perhaps TRBD1 as D (7 bases). Germline V gives CDR1 SGHVS, CDR2 FQNEAQ. CDR3 length: 14 amino acids. Trimming shortened V by 10 bases and J by 5 bases, and 21 bases separated the two germline ends. CDR3 nucleotides: TGTGCCACCAAAGGGGGCTACGGGAGAAACGAGCAGTACTTC. Encoded protein: CATKGGYGRNEQYF.

CDR3 in DNA: TGTGCCAGCAGCCTCGAGAACTATGGCTACACCTTC. Its protein product is CASSLENYGYTF. V is TRBV7-9 and J is TRBJ1-2, with D hard to call. Germline V gene lookup returns CDR1 SEHNR and CDR2 FQNEAQ (reference sequence). The ends were cut back, 5 bases at V and 2 bases at J, with 6 bases in the middle. The CDR3 is made up of 12 amino acids.

The chain combines TRBV7-3 with TRBJ2-1, with a tentative D call TRBD1 (5 bases). The CDR3 contains 15 residues. The germline V gene encodes CDR1 SGHTA and CDR2 FQGTGA. The V end lost 5 bases, the J end lost 7 bases, and 18 bases lay between the germline ends. CDR3 loop: CASSLTRTPGNEQFF. As DNA, the CDR3 is TGTGCCAGCAGCCTCACGCGGACCCCAGGGAATGAGCAGTTCTTC.

The chain links TRBV19 to TRBJ2-7; 7 bases fit TRBD1. Germline CDR1 reads LNHDA; CDR2 reads SQIVND (reference sequence). The CDR3 runs to 13 residues. J was trimmed by 6 bases and V by 5 bases; bases with no gene match: 7. This CDR3 is CASSAKRQGEQYF. The CDR3 region has the DNA TGTGCCAGTAGTGCGAAACGACAGGGCGAGCAGTACTTC.

The chain recombines TRBV21-1 with TRBJ2-4; the D call in the table, TRBD2, was not verified against the DNA. TRBV21-1 is tagged as a pseudogene. The CDR3 runs to 13 residues. The DNA for the CDR3 is TGTGCCACCGTTAGCGGGGGAGAAAACATTCAGTACTTC. Protein product: CATVSGGENIQYF.

The CDR3 here is CSVVTGGEGGYTF. As DNA, the CDR3 is TGCAGCGTTGTTACAGGGGGTGAGGGTGGCTACACCTTC. This chain links TRBV29-1 with TRBJ1-2; 8 bases fit TRBD1. CDR3 length: 13 residues. V lost 4 bases to trimming and J lost 7 bases; unmatched junction nucleotides: 8. Germline V gene lookup returns CDR1 SQVTM and CDR2 ANQGSEA.

J is TRBJ1-1 and V is TRBV5-1, with 10 nucleotides matching TRBD1. CDR1 and CDR2 from the germline V gene are SGHRS and YFSETQ. This CDR3 is 15 amino acids long. V was clipped by 2 bases and J by 2 bases; unmatched bases: 3. The CDR3: CASSFLTGGNTEAFF. In DNA form, the CDR3 reads TGCGCCAGCAGCTTCTTGACAGGGGGCAACACTGAAGCTTTCTTT.

The chain uses TRBV19 and TRBJ1-1, with 7 bases matching TRBD1. Germline V gives CDR1 LNHDA, CDR2 SQIVND (reference sequence). The CDR3 runs to 14 residues. With 6 bases clipped from V and 6 bases from J, the junction kept 10 bases outside the gene matches. The CDR3 DNA is TGTGCCAGTAGACAAGGGACAGCCGGAGCTGAAGCTTTCTTT. Translated: CASRQGTAGAEAFF.

A single count supports this clone. This sequence joins TRBV4-1 and TRBJ2-7; D might be TRBD2 (5 bases). This CDR3 region has 15 residues. Trimming shortened V by 1 base and J by 7 bases, and 17 bases separated the two germline ends. Germline V CDR1 and CDR2: MGHRA, YSYEKL. The CDR3 sequence: CASSQVLTESGEQYF. The CDR3 bases are TGCGCCAGCAGCCAAGTTTTAACGGAGTCGGGAGAGCAGTACTTC.

The chain carries TRBV19 and TRBJ2-1; the match to TRBD1 covers 10 bases. J lost 5 bases, V lost 6 bases, and 7 bases had no gene match. Germline CDR1 reads LNHDA; CDR2 reads SQIVND (reference sequence). This CDR3 is 15 amino acids long. In nucleotides, the CDR3 is TGTGCCAGTAGAGGACAGGGGGATCCACACAATGAGCAGTTCTTC. Its translation: CASRGQGDPHNEQFF.

The J gene is TRBJ2-1, the V gene TRBV5-6; 15 bases map to TRBD2. Germline loops: CDR1 SGHDT, CDR2 YYEEEE. The J segment lost 7 bases and the V segment lost 4 bases, leaving 6 bases of the junction unmatched. There are 16 residues in the CDR3. CDR3 sequence (DNA): TGTGCCAGCAGCCGGACTAGCGGGGGGGCCGGGAATGAGCAGTTCTTC. This codes for CASSRTSGGAGNEQFF.

This chain connects TRBV27 to TRBJ1-1; D gene ambiguous. Germline V gives CDR1 MNHEY, CDR2 SMNVEV (reference sequence). Trimming took off 8 bases at V and 5 bases at J, with 21 bases between the two ends. The CDR3 sequence is 15 residues long. CDR3 amino acids: CASLTWEGGGTEAFF. CDR3 nucleotide sequence: TGTGCCAGCCTCACTTGGGAGGGAGGCGGAACTGAAGCTTTCTTT.